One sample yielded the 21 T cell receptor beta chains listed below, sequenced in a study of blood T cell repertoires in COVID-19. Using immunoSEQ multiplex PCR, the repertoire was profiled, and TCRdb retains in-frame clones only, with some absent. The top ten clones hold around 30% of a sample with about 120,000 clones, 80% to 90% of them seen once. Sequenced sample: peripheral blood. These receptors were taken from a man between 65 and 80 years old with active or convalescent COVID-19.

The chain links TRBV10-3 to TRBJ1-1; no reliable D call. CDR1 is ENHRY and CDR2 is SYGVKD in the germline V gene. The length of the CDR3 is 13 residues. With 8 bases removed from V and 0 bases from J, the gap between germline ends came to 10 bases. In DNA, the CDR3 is TGTGCCATCGGGAGTCGGGTGAACACTGAAGCTTTCTTT. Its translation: CAIGSRVNTEAFF.

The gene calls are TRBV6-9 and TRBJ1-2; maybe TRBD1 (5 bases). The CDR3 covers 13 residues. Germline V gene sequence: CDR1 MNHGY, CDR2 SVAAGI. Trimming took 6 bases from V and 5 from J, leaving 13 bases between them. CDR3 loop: CASRSTENYGYTF. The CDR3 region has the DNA TGTGCCAGCAGGTCGACAGAAAATTATGGCTACACCTTC.

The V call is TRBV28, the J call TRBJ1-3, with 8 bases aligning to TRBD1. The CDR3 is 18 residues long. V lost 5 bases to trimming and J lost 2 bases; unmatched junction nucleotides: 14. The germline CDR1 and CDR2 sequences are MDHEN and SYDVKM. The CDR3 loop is CASSRPGTGRGPGNTIYF. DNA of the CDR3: TGTGCCAGCAGTCGACCCGGGACAGGTCGCGGCCCTGGAAACACCATATATTTT.

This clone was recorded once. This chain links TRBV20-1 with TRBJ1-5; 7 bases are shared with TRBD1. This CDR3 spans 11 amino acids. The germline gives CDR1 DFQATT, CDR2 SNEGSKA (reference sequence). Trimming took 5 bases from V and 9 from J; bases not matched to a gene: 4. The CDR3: CSAGDSGPQHF. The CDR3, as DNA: TGCAGTGCTGGGGACAGCGGGCCCCAGCATTTT.

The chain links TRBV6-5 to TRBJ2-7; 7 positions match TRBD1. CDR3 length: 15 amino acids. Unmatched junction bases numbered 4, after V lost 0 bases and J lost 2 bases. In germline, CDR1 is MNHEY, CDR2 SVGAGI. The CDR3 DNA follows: TGTGCCAGCAGTTACTCACCTAGGGGGCCCTACGAGCAGTACTTC. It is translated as CASSYSPRGPYEQYF.

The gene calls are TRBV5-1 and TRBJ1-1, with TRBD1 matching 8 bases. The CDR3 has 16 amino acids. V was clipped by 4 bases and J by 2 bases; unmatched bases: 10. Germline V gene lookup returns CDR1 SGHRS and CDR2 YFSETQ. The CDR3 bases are TGCGCCAGCAGCCCTGGACAGGGACCAGTTAACACTGAAGCTTTCTTT. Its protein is CASSPGQGPVNTEAFF.

CDR3 loop: CASSIVPPNYGYTF. The CDR3 DNA sequence: TGTGCCAGTAGTATAGTTCCCCCAAACTATGGCTACACCTTC. V and J are TRBV19 and TRBJ1-2; D not certain. Between the trimmed V and J ends, which lost 1 base and 2 bases, there was a span of 8 bases. This CDR3 region has 14 residues. Germline-derived CDR1 and CDR2 are LNHDA and SQIVND (reference sequence).

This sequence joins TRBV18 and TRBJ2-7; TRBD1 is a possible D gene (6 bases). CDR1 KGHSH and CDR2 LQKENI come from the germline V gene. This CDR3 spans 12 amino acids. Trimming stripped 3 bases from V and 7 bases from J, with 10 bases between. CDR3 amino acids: CASSPAGQEQYF. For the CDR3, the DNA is TGTGCCAGCTCACCGGCAGGACAGGAGCAGTACTTC.

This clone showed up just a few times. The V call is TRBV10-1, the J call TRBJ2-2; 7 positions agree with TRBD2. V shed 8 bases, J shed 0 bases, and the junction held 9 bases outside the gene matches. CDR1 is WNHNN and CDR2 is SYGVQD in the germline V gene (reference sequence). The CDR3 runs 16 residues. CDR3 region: CASRGRERSNTGELFF. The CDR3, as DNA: TGCGCCAGCCGGGGGAGGGAGAGGTCGAACACCGGGGAGCTGTTTTTT.

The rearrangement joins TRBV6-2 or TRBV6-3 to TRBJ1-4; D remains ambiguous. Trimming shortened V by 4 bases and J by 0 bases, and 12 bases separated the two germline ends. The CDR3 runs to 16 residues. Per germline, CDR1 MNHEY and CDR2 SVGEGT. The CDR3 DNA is TGTGCCAGCAGTTTCCCGCCAGGTGCAACTAATGAAAAACTGTTTTTT. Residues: CASSFPPGATNEKLFF.

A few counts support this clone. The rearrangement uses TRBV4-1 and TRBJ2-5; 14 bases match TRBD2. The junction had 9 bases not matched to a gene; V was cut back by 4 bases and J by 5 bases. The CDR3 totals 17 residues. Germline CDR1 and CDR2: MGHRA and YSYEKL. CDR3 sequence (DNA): TGCGCCAGCAGCCCCGGGACTAGCGGGAGTTATTCGGAGACCCAGTACTTC. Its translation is CASSPGTSGSYSETQYF.

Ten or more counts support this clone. This CDR3 reads CASSRTSGSTYEQYF. CDR3 DNA sequence: TGTGCCAGCAGCCGCACTAGCGGGAGTACCTACGAGCAGTACTTC. The V and J genes are TRBV6-2 or TRBV6-3 and TRBJ2-7; 11 positions agree with TRBD2. Germline CDR1 MNHEY, CDR2 SVGEGT. V lost 6 bases, J lost 2 bases, and 6 bases stayed unmatched. There are 15 residues in the CDR3.

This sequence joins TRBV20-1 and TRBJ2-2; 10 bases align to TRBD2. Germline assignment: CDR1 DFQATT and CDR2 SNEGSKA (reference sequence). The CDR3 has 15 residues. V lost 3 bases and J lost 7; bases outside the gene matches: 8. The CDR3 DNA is TGCAGTGCTAGTACTAGCGGGGCCTTCAGCGGGGAGCTGTTTTTT. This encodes CSASTSGAFSGELFF.

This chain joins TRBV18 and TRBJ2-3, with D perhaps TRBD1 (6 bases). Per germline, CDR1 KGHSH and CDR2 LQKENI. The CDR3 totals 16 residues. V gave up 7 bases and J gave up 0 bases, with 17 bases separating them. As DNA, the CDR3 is TGTGCCAGCTTTAGTAGGACAGACTCTAGCACAGATACGCAGTATTTT. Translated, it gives CASFSRTDSSTDTQYF.

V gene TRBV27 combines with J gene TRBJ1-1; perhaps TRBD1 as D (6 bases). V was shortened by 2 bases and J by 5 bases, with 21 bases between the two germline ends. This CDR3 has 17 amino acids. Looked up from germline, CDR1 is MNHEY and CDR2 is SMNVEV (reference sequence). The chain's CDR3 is CASSLASMTRGATEAFF. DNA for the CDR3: TGTGCCAGCAGTTTAGCTTCAATGACTCGGGGGGCTACTGAAGCTTTCTTT.

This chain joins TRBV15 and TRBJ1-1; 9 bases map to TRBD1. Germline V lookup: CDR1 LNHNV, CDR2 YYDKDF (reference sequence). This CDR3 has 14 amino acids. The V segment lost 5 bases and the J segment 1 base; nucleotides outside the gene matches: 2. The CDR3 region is CATSLGQGNTEAFF. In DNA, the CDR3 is TGTGCCACCAGCCTGGGACAGGGGAACACTGAAGCTTTCTTT.

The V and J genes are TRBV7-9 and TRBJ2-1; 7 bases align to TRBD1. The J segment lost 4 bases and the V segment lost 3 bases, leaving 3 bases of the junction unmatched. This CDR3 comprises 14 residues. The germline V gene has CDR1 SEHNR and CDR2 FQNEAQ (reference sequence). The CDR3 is CASSFGTAYNEQFF. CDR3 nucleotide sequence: TGTGCCAGCAGCTTTGGGACAGCTTACAATGAGCAGTTCTTC.

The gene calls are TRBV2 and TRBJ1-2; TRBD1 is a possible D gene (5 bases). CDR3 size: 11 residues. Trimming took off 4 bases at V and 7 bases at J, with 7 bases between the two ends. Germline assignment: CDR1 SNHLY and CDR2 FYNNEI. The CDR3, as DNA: TGTGCCAGCAGTGCCAGGGTTGGCTACACCTTC. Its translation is CASSARVGYTF.

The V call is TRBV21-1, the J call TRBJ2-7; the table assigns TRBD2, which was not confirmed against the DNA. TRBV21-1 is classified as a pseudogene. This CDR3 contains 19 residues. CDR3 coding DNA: TGTGCCAGCAGCAAAAAAAGGAGGCCGCCTAGCGGGGTAACCTACGAGCAGTACTTC. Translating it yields CASSKKRRPPSGVTYEQYF.

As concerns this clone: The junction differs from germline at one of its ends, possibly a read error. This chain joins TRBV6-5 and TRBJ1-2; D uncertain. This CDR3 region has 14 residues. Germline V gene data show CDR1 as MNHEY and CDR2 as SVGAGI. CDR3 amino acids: CASSNSQVNYGYTF. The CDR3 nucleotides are TGTGCCAGCAGTAACTCTCAGGTTAACTATGGCTACACCTTC.

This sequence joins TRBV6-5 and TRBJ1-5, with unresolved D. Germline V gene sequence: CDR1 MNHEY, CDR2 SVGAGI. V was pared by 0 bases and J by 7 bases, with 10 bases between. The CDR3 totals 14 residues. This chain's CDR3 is CASSYSSGFQPQHF. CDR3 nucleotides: TGTGCCAGCAGTTACTCATCGGGGTTCCAGCCCCAGCATTTT.